This T cell receptor (beta chain) was recovered during a study of T cells after yellow fever vaccination. Findings and caveats of the study: The bulk population could contribute abundant contaminating clonotypes to FACS-sorted repertoires.

TCRdb re-called the 5' RACE reads through MiXCR, storing one row per CDR3 protein. There are hundreds of thousands of distinct CDR3 sequences in the sample; roughly a fifth occur only once, and approximately 15% lies in the top ten. Worth noting for this clonotype: Antigen unknown.

The sequencing here drew on PBMCs, taken 15 days after the yellow fever booster vaccination. This receptor was identified in a man aged 25-40 years who received the YFV17D yellow fever vaccine.

CDR3 in DNA: TGTGCCAGCAGCCAAGAAGAACGCTACGAGCAGTACTTC. This codes for CASSQEERYEQYF. V is TRBV3-1 and J is TRBJ2-7; D unresolved. Germline lookup yields CDR1 LGHDT and CDR2 YNNKEL (reference sequence). Trimming cost V 0 bases and J 3 bases, with 6 bases left between them. The CDR3 loop spans 13 amino acids.